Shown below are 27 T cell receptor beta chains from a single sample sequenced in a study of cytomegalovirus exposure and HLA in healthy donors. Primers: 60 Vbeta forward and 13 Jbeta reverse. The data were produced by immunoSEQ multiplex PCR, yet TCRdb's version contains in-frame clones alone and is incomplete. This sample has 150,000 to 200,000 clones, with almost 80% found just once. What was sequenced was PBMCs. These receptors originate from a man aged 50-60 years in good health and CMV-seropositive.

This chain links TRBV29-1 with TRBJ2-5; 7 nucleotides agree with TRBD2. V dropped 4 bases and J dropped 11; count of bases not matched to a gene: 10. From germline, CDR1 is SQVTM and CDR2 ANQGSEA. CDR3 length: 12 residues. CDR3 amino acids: CSVGGPAGEQYF. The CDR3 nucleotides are TGCAGCGTTGGTGGTCCCGCGGGGGAGCAGTACTTC.

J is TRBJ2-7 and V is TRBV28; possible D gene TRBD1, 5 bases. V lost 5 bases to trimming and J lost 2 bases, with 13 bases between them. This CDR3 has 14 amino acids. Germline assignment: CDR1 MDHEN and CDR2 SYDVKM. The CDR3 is CASSTSGHTYEQYV. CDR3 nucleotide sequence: TGTGCCAGCAGTACCTCCGGACACACCTACGAGCAGTACGTC.

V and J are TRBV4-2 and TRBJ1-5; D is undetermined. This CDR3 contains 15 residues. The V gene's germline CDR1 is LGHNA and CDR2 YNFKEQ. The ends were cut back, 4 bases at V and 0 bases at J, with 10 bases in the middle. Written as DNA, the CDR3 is TGTGCCAGCAGCCCTGCACCTAATAGCAATCAGCCCCAGCATTTT. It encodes CASSPAPNSNQPQHF.

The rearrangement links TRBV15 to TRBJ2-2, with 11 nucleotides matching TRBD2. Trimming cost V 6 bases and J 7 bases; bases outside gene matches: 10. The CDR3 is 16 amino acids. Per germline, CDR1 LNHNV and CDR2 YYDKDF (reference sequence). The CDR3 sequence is CATRPTSGGMNGELFF. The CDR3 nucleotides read TGTGCCACCAGGCCTACTAGCGGGGGAATGAACGGGGAGCTGTTTTTT.

The chain's CDR3 is CASSSDSSQETQYF. For the CDR3, the DNA is TGTGCCAGCAGCTCGGACAGTTCACAAGAGACCCAGTACTTC. This chain links TRBV7-9 with TRBJ2-5; a weak D match, TRBD1 (6 bases). V lost 4 bases and J lost 2, with 11 bases in between. Germline CDR1 is SEHNR and CDR2 is FQNEAQ (reference sequence). The CDR3 spans 14 residues. The full variable domain, in which reference TRBV7-9 and TRBJ2-5 provide the parts outside the CDR3, is DTGVSQNPRHKITKRGQNVTFRCDPISEHNRLYWYRQTLGQGPEFLTYFQNEAQLEKSRLLSDRFSAERPKGSFSTLEIQRTEQGDSAMYLCASSSDSSQETQYFGPGTRLLVL.

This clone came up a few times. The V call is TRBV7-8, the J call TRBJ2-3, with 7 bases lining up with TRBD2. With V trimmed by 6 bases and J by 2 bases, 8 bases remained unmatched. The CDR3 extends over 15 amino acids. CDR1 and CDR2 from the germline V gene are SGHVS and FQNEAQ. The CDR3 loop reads CASRLGGGPTDTQYF. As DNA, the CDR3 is TGTGCCAGCAGATTGGGCGGGGGACCCACAGATACGCAGTATTTT. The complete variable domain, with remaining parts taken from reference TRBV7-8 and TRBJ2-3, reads GAGVSQSPRYKVAKRGQDVALRCDPISGHVSLFWYQQALGQGPEFLTYFQNEAQLDKSGLPSDRFFAERPEGSVSTLKIQRTQQEDSAVYLCASRLGGGPTDTQYFGPGTRLTVL.

The DNA of the CDR3 is TGTGCCACCAGCAGGGGCAGATACAATGAGCAGTTCTTC. This gives the protein CATSRGRYNEQFF. The V call is TRBV2, the J call TRBJ2-1; possibly TRBD1 for D (6 bases). Germline V lookup: CDR1 SNHLY, CDR2 FYNNEI. The V end was cut by 10 bases, the J end by 4 bases, with 14 bases between. The CDR3 has 13 amino acids.

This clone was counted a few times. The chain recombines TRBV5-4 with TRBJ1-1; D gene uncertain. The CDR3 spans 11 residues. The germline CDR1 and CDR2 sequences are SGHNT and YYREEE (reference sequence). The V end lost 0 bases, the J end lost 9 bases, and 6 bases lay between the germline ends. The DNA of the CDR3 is TGTGCCAGCAGCTTGGGGCTTAAAGCTTTCTTT. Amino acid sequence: CASSLGLKAFF.

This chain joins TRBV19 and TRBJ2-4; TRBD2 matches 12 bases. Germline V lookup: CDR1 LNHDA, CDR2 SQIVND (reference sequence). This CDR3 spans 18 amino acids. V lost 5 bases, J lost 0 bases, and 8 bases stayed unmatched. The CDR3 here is CASSGLAGRYLAKNIQYF. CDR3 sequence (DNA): TGTGCCAGTAGTGGACTAGCGGGGCGTTATCTAGCCAAAAACATTCAGTACTTC.

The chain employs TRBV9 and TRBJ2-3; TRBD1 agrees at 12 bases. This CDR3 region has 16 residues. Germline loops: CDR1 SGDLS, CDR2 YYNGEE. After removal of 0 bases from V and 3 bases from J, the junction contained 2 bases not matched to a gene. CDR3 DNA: TGTGCCAGCAGCGTAGAGGGACAGGGGGCGACAGATACGCAGTATTTT. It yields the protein CASSVEGQGATDTQYF. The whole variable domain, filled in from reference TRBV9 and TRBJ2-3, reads DSGVTQTPKHLITATGQRVTLRCSPRSGDLSVYWYQQSLDQGLQFLIQYYNGEERAKGNILERFSAQQFPDLHSELNLSSLELGDSALYFCASSVEGQGATDTQYFGPGTRLTVL.

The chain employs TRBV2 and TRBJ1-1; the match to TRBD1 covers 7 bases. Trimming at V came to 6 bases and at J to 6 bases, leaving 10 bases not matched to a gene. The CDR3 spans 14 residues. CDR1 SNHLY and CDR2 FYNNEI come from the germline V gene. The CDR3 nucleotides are TGTGCCAGCAGGGACTTGACAGGGTGGGCTGAAGCTTTCTTT. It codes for CASRDLTGWAEAFF.

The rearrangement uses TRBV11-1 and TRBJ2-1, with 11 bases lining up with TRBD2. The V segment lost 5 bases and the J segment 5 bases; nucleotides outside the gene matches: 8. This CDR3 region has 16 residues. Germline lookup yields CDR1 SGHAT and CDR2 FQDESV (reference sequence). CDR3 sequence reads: CASSARLAGGDNEQFF. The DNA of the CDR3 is TGTGCCAGCAGCGCCCGATTAGCGGGGGGGGACAATGAGCAGTTCTTC.

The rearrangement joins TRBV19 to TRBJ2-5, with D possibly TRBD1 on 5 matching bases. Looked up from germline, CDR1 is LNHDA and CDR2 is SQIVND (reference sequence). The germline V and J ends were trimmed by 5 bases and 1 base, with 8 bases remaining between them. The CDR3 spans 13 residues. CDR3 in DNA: TGTGCCAGTAGTTCCCAGGGCCAAGAGACCCAGTACTTC. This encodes CASSSQGQETQYF.

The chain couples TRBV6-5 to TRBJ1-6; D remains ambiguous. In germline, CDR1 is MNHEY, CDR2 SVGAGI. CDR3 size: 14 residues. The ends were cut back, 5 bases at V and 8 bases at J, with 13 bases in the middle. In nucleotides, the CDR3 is TGTGCCAGCAGTCGATTAGACGGGGATTCACCCCTCCACTTT. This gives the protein CASSRLDGDSPLHF.

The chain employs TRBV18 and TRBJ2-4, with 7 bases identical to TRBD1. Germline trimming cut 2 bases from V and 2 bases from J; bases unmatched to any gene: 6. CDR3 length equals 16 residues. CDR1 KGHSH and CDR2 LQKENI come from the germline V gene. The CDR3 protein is CASSPYEGATKNIQYF. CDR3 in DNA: TGTGCCAGCTCACCATACGAGGGGGCGACCAAAAACATTCAGTACTTC.

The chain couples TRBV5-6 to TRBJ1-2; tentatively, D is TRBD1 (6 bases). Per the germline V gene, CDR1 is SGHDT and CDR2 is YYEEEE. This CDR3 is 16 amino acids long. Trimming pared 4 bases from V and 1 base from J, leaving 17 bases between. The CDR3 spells CASSPSDSLYNYGYTF. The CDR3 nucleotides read TGTGCCAGCAGCCCCTCGGACAGCCTATATAACTATGGCTACACCTTC.

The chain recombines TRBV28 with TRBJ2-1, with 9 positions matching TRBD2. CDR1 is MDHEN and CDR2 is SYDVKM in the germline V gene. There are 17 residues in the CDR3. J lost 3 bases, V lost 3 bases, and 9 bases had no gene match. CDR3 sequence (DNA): TGTGCCAGCAGTTTCATAGCGGGGGCCCACTACTACAATGAGCAGTTCTTC. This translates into CASSFIAGAHYYNEQFF.

The CDR3 reads CASSLALTGFAGELFF. The CDR3 DNA follows: TGCGCCAGCAGCTTGGCCTTGACAGGGTTCGCCGGGGAGCTGTTTTTT. The chain employs TRBV5-1 and TRBJ2-2; 7 bases are shared with TRBD1. CDR3 length: 16 residues. CDR1 is SGHRS and CDR2 is YFSETQ in the germline V gene. With V trimmed by 0 bases and J by 6 bases, 8 bases remained unmatched. Full variable domain (outside the CDR3, taken from reference TRBV5-1 and TRBJ2-2): KAGVTQTPRYLIKTRGQQVTLSCSPISGHRSVSWYQQTPGQGLQFLFEYFSETQRNKGNFPGRFSGRQFSNSRSEMNVSTLELGDSALYLCASSLALTGFAGELFFGEGSRLTVL.

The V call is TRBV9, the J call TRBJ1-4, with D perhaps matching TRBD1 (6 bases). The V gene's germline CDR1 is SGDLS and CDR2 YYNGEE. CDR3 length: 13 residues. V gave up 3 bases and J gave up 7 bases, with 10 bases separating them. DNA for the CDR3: TGTGCCAGCAGCGATCGGACAGCTGAAAAACTGTTTTTT. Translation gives CASSDRTAEKLFF.

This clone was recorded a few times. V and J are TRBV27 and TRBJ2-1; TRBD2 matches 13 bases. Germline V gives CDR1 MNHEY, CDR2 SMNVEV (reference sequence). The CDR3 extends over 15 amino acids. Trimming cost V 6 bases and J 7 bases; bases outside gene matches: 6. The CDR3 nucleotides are TGTGCCAGCAGGAAGACTAGCGGGGGGCTAAATGAGCAGTTCTTC. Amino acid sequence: CASRKTSGGLNEQFF.

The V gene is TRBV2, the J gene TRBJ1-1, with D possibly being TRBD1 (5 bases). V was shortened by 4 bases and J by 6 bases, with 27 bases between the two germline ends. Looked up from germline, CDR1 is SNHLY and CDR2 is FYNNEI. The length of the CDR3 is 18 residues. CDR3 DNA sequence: TGTGCCAGCAGTGGTGGGTCAGGAGCAGGGTACATCCCCTCTGAAGCTTTCTTT. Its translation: CASSGGSGAGYIPSEAFF.

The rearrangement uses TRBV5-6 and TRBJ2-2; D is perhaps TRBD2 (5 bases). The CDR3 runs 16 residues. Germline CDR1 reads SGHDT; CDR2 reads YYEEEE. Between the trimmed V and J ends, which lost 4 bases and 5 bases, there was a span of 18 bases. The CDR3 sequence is CASSPVSSGATGELFF. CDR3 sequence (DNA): TGTGCCAGCAGCCCTGTTTCCAGCGGAGCTACCGGGGAGCTGTTTTTT. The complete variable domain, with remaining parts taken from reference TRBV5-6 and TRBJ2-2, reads DAGVTQSPTHLIKTRGQQVTLRCSPKSGHDTVSWYQQALGQGPQFIFQYYEEEERQRGNFPDRFSGHQFPNYSSELNVNALLLGDSALYLCASSPVSSGATGELFFGEGSRLTVL.

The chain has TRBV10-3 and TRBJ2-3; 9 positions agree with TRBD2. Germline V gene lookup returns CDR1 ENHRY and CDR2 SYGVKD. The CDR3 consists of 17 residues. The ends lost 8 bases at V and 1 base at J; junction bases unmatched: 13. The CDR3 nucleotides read TGTGCCATCCGTGGGCGGGGGGGAATCCTGGGCACAGATACGCAGTATTTT. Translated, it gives CAIRGRGGILGTDTQYF.

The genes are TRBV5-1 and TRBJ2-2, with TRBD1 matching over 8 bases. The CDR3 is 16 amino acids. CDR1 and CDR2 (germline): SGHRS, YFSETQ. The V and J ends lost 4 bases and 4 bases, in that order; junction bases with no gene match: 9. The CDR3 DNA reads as TGCGCCAGCAGCAGGGAGGCAGGGGGCTTCACCGGGGAGCTGTTTTTT. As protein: CASSREAGGFTGELFF.

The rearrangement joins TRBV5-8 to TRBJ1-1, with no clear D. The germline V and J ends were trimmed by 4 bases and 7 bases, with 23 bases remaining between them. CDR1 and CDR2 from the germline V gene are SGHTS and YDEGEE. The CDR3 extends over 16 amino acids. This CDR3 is CASSPLWAEPFLEAFF. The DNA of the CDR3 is TGTGCCAGCAGCCCTTTATGGGCAGAACCTTTTCTTGAAGCTTTCTTT.

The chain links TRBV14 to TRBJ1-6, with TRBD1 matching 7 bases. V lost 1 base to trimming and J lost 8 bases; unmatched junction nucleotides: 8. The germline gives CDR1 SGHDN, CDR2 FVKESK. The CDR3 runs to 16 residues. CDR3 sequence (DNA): TGTGCCAGCAGCCAAGGCCTCAGGGGGTGGGATTCACCCCTCCACTTT. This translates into CASSQGLRGWDSPLHF.

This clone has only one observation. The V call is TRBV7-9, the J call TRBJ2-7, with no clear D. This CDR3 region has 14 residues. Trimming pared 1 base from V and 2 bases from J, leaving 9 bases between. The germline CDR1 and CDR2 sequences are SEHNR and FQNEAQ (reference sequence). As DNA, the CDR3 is TGTGCCAGCAGCTTAGTAGCCAGCACCTACGAGCAGTACTTC. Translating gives CASSLVASTYEQYF.